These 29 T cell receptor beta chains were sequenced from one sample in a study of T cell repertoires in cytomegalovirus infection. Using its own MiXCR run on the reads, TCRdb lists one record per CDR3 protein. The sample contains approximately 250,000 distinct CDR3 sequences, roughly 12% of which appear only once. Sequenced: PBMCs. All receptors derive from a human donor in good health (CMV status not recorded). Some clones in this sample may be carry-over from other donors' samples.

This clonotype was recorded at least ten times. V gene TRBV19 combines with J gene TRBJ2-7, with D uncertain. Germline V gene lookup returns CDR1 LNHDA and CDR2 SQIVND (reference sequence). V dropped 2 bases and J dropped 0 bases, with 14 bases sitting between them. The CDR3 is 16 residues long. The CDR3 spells CASSITSSGSSYEQYF. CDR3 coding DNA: TGTGCCAGTAGTATAACCTCGTCGGGCAGCTCCTACGAGCAGTACTTC.

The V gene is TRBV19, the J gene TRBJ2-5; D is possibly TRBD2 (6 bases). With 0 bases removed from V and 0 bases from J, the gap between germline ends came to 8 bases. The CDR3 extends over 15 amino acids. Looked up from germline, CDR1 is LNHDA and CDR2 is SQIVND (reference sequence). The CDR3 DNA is TGTGCCAGTAGTATAGATCGGGGGAACCAAGAGACCCAGTACTTC. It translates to CASSIDRGNQETQYF.

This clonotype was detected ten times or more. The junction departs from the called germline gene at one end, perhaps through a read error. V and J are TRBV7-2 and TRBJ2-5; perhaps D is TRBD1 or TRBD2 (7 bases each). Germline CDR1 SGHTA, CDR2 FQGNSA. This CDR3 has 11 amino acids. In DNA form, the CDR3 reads TGTGCCAGCAGCCAAGCGGGACAGAGAGCCTTC. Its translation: CASSQAGQRAF.

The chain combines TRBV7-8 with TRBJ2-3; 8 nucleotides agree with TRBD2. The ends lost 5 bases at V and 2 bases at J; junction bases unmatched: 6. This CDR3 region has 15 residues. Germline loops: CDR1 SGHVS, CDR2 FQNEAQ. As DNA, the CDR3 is TGTGCCAGCAGCCACTGGCGGGGGGACACAGATACGCAGTATTTT. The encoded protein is CASSHWRGDTDTQYF.

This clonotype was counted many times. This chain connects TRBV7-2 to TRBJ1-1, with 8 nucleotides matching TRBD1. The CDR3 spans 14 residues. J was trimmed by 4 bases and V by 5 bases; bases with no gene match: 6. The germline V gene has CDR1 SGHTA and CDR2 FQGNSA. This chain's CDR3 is CASSADRGTTEAFF. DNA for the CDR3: TGTGCCAGCAGCGCTGACAGGGGTACCACTGAAGCTTTCTTT.

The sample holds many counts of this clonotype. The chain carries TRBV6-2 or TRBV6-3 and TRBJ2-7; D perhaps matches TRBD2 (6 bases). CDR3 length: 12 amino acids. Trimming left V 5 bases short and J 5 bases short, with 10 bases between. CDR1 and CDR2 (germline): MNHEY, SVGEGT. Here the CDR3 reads CASSIIADEQYF. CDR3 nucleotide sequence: TGTGCCAGCAGTATCATAGCGGACGAGCAGTACTTC.

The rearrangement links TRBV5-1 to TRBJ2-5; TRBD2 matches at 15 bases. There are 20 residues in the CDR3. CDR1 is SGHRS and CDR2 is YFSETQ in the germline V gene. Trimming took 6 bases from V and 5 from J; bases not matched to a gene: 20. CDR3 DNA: TGCGCCAGCACCAACCGGACAGGGTTTGGACTAGCGGGAGGGCCGGAGACCCAGTACTTC. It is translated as CASTNRTGFGLAGGPETQYF.

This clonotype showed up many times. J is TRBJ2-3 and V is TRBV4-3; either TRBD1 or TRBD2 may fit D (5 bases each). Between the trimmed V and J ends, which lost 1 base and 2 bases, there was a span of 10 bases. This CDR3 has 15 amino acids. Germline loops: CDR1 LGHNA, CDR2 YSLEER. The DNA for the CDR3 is TGCGCCAGCAGCCAAGCAGGGACGACCACAGATACGCAGTATTTT. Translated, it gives CASSQAGTTTDTQYF.

The DNA of the CDR3 is TGCGCCAGCAGCCATCCCGAATCGGGACAGGGAGCATCTGGGGCCAACGTCCTGACTTTC. The encoded protein is CASSHPESGQGASGANVLTF. The V and J genes are TRBV4-3 and TRBJ2-6; TRBD1 matches at 9 bases. The CDR3 extends over 20 amino acids. Germline values: CDR1 LGHNA, CDR2 YSLEER. Trimming removed 3 bases from V and 1 base from J; junction bases left unmatched: 13.

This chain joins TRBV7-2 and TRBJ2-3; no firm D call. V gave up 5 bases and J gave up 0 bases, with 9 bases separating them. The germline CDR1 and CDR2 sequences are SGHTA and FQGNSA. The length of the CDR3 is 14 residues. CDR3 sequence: CASSKLISTDTQYF. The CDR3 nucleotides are TGTGCCAGCAGCAAGCTCATCAGCACAGATACGCAGTATTTT. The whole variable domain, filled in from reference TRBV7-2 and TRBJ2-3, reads GAGVSQSPSNKVTEKGKDVELRCDPISGHTALYWYRQSLGQGLEFLIYFQGNSAPDKSGLPSDRFSAERTGGSVSTLTIQRTQQEDSAVYLCASSKLISTDTQYFGPGTRLTVL.

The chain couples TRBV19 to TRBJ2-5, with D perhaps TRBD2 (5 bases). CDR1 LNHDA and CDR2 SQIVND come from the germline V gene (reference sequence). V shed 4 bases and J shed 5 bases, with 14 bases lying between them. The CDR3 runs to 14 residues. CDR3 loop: CASSKVGRGETQYF. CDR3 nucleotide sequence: TGTGCCAGTAGTAAGGTGGGCAGAGGGGAGACCCAGTACTTC.

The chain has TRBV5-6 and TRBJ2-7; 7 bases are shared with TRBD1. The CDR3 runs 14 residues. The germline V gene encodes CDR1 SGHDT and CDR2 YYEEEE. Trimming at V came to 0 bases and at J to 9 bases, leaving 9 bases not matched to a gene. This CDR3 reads CASSLDPGQLGQYF. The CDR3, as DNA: TGTGCCAGCAGCTTGGACCCGGGACAGCTGGGGCAGTACTTC.

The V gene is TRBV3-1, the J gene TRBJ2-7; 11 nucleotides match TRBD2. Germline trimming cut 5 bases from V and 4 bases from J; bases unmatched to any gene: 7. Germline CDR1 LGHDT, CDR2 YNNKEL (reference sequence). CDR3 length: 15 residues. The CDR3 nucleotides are TGTGCCAGCAGCTCCGGGACTAGCGGAAGATACGAGCAGTACTTC. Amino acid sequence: CASSSGTSGRYEQYF.

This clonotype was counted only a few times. CDR3 protein: CASSFPQGANYGYTF. CDR3 bases: TGTGCCAGCAGTTTTCCACAGGGTGCTAACTATGGCTACACCTTC. V usage is TRBV28 and J usage is TRBJ1-2; tentatively, D is TRBD1 (6 bases). V was clipped by 3 bases and J by 0 bases, with 11 bases between them. CDR1 is MDHEN, CDR2 SYDVKM, per germline. The CDR3 runs 15 residues.

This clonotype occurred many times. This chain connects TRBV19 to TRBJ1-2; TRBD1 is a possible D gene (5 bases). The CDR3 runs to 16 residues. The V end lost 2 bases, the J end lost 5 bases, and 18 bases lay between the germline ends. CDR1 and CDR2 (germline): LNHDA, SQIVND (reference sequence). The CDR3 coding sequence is TGTGCCAGTAGTATAACCGAATCCGGGGCGAGGTATGGCTACACCTTC. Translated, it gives CASSITESGARYGYTF.

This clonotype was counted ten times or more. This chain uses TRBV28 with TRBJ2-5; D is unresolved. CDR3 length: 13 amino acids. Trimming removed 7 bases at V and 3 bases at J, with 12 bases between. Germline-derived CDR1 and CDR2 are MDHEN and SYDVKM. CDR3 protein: CASTTTLKETQYF. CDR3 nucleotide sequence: TGTGCCAGCACTACAACACTCAAAGAGACCCAGTACTTC.

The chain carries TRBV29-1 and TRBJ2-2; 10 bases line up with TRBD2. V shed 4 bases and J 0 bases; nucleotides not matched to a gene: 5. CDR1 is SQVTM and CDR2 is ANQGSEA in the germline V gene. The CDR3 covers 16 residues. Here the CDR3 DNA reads TGCAGCGTTGCCAGGAGCGGGGGGGCGAACACCGGGGAGCTGTTTTTT. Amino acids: CSVARSGGANTGELFF.

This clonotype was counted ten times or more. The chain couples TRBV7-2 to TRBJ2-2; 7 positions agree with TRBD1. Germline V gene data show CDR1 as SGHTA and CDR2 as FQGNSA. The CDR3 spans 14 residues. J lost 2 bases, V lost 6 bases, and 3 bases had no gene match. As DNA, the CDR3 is TGTGCCAGCAGAAGGGACAGTAACACCGGGGAGCTGTTTTTT. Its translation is CASRRDSNTGELFF.

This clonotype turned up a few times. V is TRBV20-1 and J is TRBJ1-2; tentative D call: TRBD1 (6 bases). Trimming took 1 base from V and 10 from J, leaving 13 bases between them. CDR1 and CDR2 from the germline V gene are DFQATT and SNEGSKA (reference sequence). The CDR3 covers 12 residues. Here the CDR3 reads CSARVWGGHYTF. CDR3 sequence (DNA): TGCAGTGCTAGAGTTTGGGGGGGACACTACACCTTC.

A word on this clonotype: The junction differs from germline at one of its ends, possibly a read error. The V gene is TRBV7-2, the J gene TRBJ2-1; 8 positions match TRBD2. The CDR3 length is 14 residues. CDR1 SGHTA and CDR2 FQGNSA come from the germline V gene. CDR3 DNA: TGTGCCAGCAGCTTAGAGCGGGGGAACAAAGAGCAGTTCTTC. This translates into CASSLERGNKEQFF.

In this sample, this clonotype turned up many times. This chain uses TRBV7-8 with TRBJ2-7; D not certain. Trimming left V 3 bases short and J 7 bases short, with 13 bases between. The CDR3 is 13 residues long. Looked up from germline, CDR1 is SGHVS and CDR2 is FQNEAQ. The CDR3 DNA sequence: TGTGCCAGCAGCTTTTACGGCGCACTAGAGCAGTACTTC. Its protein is CASSFYGALEQYF.

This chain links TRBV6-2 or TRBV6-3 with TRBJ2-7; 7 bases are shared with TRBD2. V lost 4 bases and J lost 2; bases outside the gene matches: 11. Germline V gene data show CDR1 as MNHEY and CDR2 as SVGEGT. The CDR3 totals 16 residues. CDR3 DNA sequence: TGTGCCAGCAGTTGGCCGAAGGGGCGGGAGACCTACGAGCAGTACTTC. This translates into CASSWPKGRETYEQYF.

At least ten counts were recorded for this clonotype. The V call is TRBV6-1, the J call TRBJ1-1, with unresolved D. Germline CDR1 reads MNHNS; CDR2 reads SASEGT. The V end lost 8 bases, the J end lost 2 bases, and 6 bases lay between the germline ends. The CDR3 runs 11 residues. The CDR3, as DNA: TGTGCCAGCCGAGGAAACACTGAAGCTTTCTTT. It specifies CASRGNTEAFF.

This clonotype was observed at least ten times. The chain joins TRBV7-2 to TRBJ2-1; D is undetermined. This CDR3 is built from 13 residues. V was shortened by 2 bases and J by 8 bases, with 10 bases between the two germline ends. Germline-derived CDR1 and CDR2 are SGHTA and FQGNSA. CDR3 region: CASSLTNSDEQFF. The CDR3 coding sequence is TGTGCCAGCAGCTTAACCAATTCGGATGAGCAGTTCTTC.

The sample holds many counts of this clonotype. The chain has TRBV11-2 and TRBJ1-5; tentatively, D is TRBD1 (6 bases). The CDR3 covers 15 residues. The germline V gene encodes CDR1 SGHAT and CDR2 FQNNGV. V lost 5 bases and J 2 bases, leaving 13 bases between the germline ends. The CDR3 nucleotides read TGTGCCAGCAGCCAGTCGGGGGCTGGCAATCAGCCCCAGCATTTT. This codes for CASSQSGAGNQPQHF.

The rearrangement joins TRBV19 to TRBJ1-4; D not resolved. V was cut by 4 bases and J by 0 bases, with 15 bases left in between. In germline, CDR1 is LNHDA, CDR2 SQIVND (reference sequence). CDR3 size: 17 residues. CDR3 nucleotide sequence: TGTGCCAGTAGTAGGGCCAGAGAGCTTGCAACTAATGAAAAACTGTTTTTT. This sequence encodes CASSRARELATNEKLFF.

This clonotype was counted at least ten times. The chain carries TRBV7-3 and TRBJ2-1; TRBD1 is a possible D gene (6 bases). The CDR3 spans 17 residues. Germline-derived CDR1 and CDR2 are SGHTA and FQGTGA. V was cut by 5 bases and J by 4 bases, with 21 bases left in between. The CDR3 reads CASSPQGSQRGYNEQFF. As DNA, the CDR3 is TGTGCCAGCAGCCCCCAGGGGTCCCAACGGGGTTACAATGAGCAGTTCTTC.

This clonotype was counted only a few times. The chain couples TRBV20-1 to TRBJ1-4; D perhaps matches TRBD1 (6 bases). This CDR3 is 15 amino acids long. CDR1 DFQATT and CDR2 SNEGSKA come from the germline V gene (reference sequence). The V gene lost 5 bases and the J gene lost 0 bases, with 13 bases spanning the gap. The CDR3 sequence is CSAGGQGATNEKLFF. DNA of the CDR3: TGCAGTGCTGGGGGGCAGGGTGCAACTAATGAAAAACTGTTTTTT.

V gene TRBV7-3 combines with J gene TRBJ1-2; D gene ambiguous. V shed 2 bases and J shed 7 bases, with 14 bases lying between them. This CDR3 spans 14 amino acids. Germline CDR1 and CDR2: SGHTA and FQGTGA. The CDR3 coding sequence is TGTGCCAGCAGCTTATCCGATGCTGCGGGTGGCTACACCTTC. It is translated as CASSLSDAAGGYTF.